Listed below are T cell receptor beta chains from one sample, sequenced in a study of cytomegalovirus exposure and HLA in healthy donors. TCRdb's copy holds only in-frame clones and misses some; the assay was immunoSEQ multiplex PCR. This table has approximately 280,000 clones, around 86% appearing once. The material sequenced was PBMCs. These receptors all come from a middle-aged man in good health and CMV-seropositive. Each CDR3 is given with its conserved first and last residue. Each record gives: J gene, V gene, CDR3 protein.

J: TRBJ2-5
V: TRBV30
CDR3: CAWSVKLAGAKETQYF

J: TRBJ1-4
V: TRBV5-1
CDR3: CASSSGQGGEKLFF

J: TRBJ2-7
V: TRBV7-6
CDR3: CASSFRDQGAYEQYF

J: TRBJ1-2
V: TRBV6-5
CDR3: CASSYSITGNGYTF

J: TRBJ2-7
V: TRBV7-2
CDR3: CASSTTYSEQYF

J: TRBJ2-1
V: TRBV30
CDR3: CAWSVLRFEQFF

J: TRBJ2-1
V: TRBV29-1
CDR3: CSAGTGRYNEQFF

J: TRBJ2-1
V: TRBV10-3
CDR3: CAISEGTSTNEQFF

J: TRBJ2-4
V: TRBV19
CDR3: CASSIDPGEGSLAKNIQYF

J: TRBJ1-1
V: TRBV2
CDR3: CASSEATGLITEAFF

J: TRBJ2-2
V: TRBV11-3
CDR3: CASSLRGTGELFF

J: TRBJ2-7
V: TRBV28
CDR3: CASSLGQAAYEQYF

J: TRBJ2-5
V: TRBV28
CDR3: CASSLTDQETQYF

J: TRBJ2-5
V: TRBV4-3
CDR3: CASSSGTSGGGKETQYF

J: TRBJ1-2
V: TRBV6-5
CDR3: CASSYSMGGYGYTF

J: TRBJ2-7
V: TRBV5-1
CDR3: CASSSPRGRWVSEQYF

J: TRBJ2-1
V: TRBV7-7
CDR3: CASSPLKAPNEQFF

J: TRBJ1-3
V: TRBV6-5
CDR3: CASTPRGSGNTIYF

J: TRBJ1-2
V: TRBV15
CDR3: CATSREQTYTF

J: TRBJ1-2
V: TRBV7-2
CDR3: CASSFGGGNYGYTF

J: TRBJ2-1
V: TRBV18
CDR3: CASSQTGGDEQFF

J: TRBJ1-2
V: TRBV30
CDR3: CAWALRGQHGYTF

J: TRBJ2-7
V: TRBV6-6
CDR3: CASSYFSVPSYEQYF

J: TRBJ2-1
V: TRBV14
CDR3: CASSQEWLAGVGEQFF

J: TRBJ2-1
V: TRBV6-5
CDR3: CASSYWAGGSYNEQFF

J: TRBJ2-7
V: TRBV4-3
CDR3: CASSQDRGSSYEQYF

J: TRBJ2-7
V: TRBV7-8
CDR3: CASSLSFGTTYEQYF

J: TRBJ2-7
V: TRBV7-9
CDR3: CASSPRLAGVYNEQYF

J: TRBJ1-2
V: TRBV18
CDR3: CASSPGGRGHGYTF

J: TRBJ2-7
V: TRBV19
CDR3: CASSIWGTDEQYF

J: TRBJ2-7
V: TRBV25-1
CDR3: CASSKTGYPPYEQYF

J: TRBJ2-7
V: TRBV11-1
CDR3: CASSAGQNRYEQYF

J: TRBJ2-3
V: TRBV7-9
CDR3: CASRGARDTDTQYF

J: TRBJ2-1
V: TRBV27
CDR3: CASSLSFSVDNEQFF

J: TRBJ2-7
V: TRBV29-1
CDR3: CSVVEVGPSAEVSSYEQYF

J: TRBJ2-7
V: TRBV4-1
CDR3: CASSQLQTGSYEQYF

J: TRBJ1-6
V: TRBV9
CDR3: CASSGGTGDNSPLHF

J: TRBJ1-4
V: TRBV7-6
CDR3: CASSPSLTGREKLFF

J: TRBJ2-1
V: TRBV7-9
CDR3: CSSSTGTSGTFYNEQFF

J: TRBJ2-1
V: TRBV7-2
CDR3: CASSLSLAGAVGGNEQFF